A single sample is the source of the 19 T cell receptor beta chains below, sequenced in a study of cytomegalovirus exposure and HLA in healthy donors. Here immunoSEQ multiplex PCR was the method, and the copy in TCRdb shows in-frame clones only, minus some. There are hundreds of thousands of clones in the sample; 90% occur only once, and around 3.1% lies in the top ten. Sequenced material: PBMCs. Receptor source: a woman aged 25-40 years in good health and CMV-seronegative.

The chain links TRBV9 to TRBJ2-1, with 9 bases matching TRBD2. Germline V gives CDR1 SGDLS, CDR2 YYNGEE. There are 16 residues in the CDR3. Trimming took 0 bases from V and 4 from J; bases not matched to a gene: 5. The CDR3 DNA follows: TGTGCCAGCAGCGTAGAGTCTAGCGGGACTTACAATGAGCAGTTCTTC. Its protein is CASSVESSGTYNEQFF.

Written as DNA, the CDR3 is TGTGCCACCAGCGTCGGGAGAGGGGGCACAGATACGCAGTATTTT. Translated, it gives CATSVGRGGTDTQYF. J is TRBJ2-3 and V is TRBV15; TRBD2 is a possible D gene (6 bases). Germline V gives CDR1 LNHNV, CDR2 YYDKDF (reference sequence). Deletions cut 5 bases from V and 1 base from J, with 13 bases between. The CDR3 is 15 residues long.

The rearrangement uses TRBV19 and TRBJ2-7; the match to TRBD2 covers 11 bases. Germline-derived CDR1 and CDR2 are LNHDA and SQIVND (reference sequence). V was pared by 5 bases and J by 5 bases, with 11 bases of the junction left unmatched. The CDR3 loop spans 16 amino acids. CDR3: CASSPGVAGGSHEQYF. The CDR3 DNA is TGTGCCAGTAGTCCCGGAGTAGCGGGAGGGTCCCACGAGCAGTACTTC.

This sequence joins TRBV28 and TRBJ1-5, with D perhaps TRBD1 (6 bases). Between the trimmed V and J ends, which lost 3 bases and 4 bases, there was a span of 13 bases. The CDR3 sequence is 15 residues long. Germline lookup yields CDR1 MDHEN and CDR2 SYDVKM. As DNA, the CDR3 is TGTGCCAGCAGTTTGGCAGGACAGTATAATCAGCCCCAGCATTTT. Translating it yields CASSLAGQYNQPQHF.

The chain combines TRBV11-2 with TRBJ2-7; 7 nucleotides line up with TRBD1. Germline trimming cut 4 bases from V and 9 bases from J; bases unmatched to any gene: 18. The CDR3 contains 16 residues. Germline CDR1 is SGHAT and CDR2 is FQNNGV. CDR3 sequence (DNA): TGTGCCAGCAGCTCCGAGGCCACAGGGGCCCCTCTGGGGCAGTACTTC. It encodes CASSSEATGAPLGQYF.

This clone was found once. The V call is TRBV4-1, the J call TRBJ2-7; 11 nucleotides line up with TRBD1. V lost 4 bases and J lost 3; bases outside the gene matches: 11. Per the germline V gene, CDR1 is MGHRA and CDR2 is YSYEKL. This CDR3 contains 17 residues. The DNA of the CDR3 is TGCGCCAGCAGCCCTGTCGCCGGGACAGGGGGTTTCTACGAGCAGTACTTC. Translated, it gives CASSPVAGTGGFYEQYF.

The rearrangement links TRBV2 to TRBJ2-7; the match to TRBD2 covers 11 bases. This CDR3 is built from 14 residues. Germline V gives CDR1 SNHLY, CDR2 FYNNEI. The ends lost 6 bases at V and 6 bases at J; junction bases unmatched: 7. The chain's CDR3 is CASRIAGGPGEQYF. The CDR3 nucleotides read TGTGCCAGCAGAATAGCGGGAGGGCCCGGCGAGCAGTACTTC.

This clone has only one observation. A read error may account for a junction end that differs from germline. This rearrangement joins TRBV2 to TRBJ2-4; possibly TRBD1 for D (6 bases). Per the germline V gene, CDR1 is SNHLY and CDR2 is FYNNEI. The CDR3 contains 13 residues. The CDR3 DNA reads TGTGCCAGCAGTGATGAACGGAAGGGACATCATAACTTC. It specifies CASSDERKGHHNF.

In its sample, this clone was seen once. The chain couples TRBV27 to TRBJ2-2; D assignment may be TRBD1 or TRBD2 (5 bases each). Germline CDR1 reads MNHEY; CDR2 reads SMNVEV (reference sequence). The ends were cut back, 5 bases at V and 5 bases at J, with 21 bases in the middle. The CDR3 length is 17 residues. For the CDR3, the DNA is TGTGCCAGCAGTCCTAAGATTGGGACCTTTGTTACCGGGGAGCTGTTTTTT. This translates into CASSPKIGTFVTGELFF.

This clone appeared a single time. The rearrangement links TRBV28 to TRBJ1-1; no reliable D call. V was cut by 5 bases and J by 7 bases, with 11 bases left in between. Germline V gene data show CDR1 as MDHEN and CDR2 as SYDVKM. The CDR3 is 12 amino acids. CDR3 protein: CASSPLGDEAFF. The CDR3, as DNA: TGTGCCAGCAGTCCGCTGGGAGATGAAGCTTTCTTT.

The V gene is TRBV4-1, the J gene TRBJ2-3, with D possibly TRBD1 on 6 matching bases. From germline, CDR1 is MGHRA and CDR2 YSYEKL. V lost 6 bases and J 2 bases, leaving 15 bases between the germline ends. This CDR3 spans 15 amino acids. CDR3 sequence (DNA): TGCGCCAGCAGAGGACAGTTGGGCCCCACAGATACGCAGTATTTT. Translation gives CASRGQLGPTDTQYF.

V is TRBV28 and J is TRBJ2-7; D is possibly TRBD1 or TRBD2 (5 bases each). The CDR3 runs 17 residues. V lost 6 bases and J 4 bases, leaving 25 bases between the germline ends. Germline V gene sequence: CDR1 MDHEN, CDR2 SYDVKM. CDR3 amino acids: CASSGPILRGRGYEQYF. The CDR3 DNA reads as TGTGCCAGCAGCGGACCGATTTTAAGGGGCCGGGGTTACGAGCAGTACTTC.

V is TRBV11-1 and J is TRBJ2-1, with 9 nucleotides matching TRBD2. The CDR3 covers 14 residues. V lost 3 bases and J lost 8; bases outside the gene matches: 5. The V gene's germline CDR1 is SGHAT and CDR2 FQDESV (reference sequence). The CDR3: CASSFSSGNYEQFF. The CDR3 coding sequence is TGTGCCAGCAGCTTTTCTAGCGGGAATTATGAGCAGTTCTTC.

V usage is TRBV4-2 and J usage is TRBJ2-1; TRBD2 agrees at 9 bases. Unmatched junction bases numbered 4, after V lost 1 base and J lost 9 bases. The CDR3 spans 14 residues. Germline V gene lookup returns CDR1 LGHNA and CDR2 YNFKEQ. CDR3 nucleotide sequence: TGTGCCAGCAGCCAAGTATCTAGCGGGGCTGAGCAGTTCTTC. It yields the protein CASSQVSSGAEQFF.

This CDR3 reads CASRPPGPLKLAGELFF. The CDR3 nucleotides read TGTGCCAGCCGGCCCCCGGGGCCCCTGAAGCTGGCCGGGGAGCTGTTTTTT. This rearrangement joins TRBV28 to TRBJ2-2; D possibly uses TRBD1 or TRBD2 (5 bases each). This CDR3 spans 17 amino acids. Germline V gene lookup returns CDR1 MDHEN and CDR2 SYDVKM. Between the trimmed V and J ends, which lost 8 bases and 6 bases, there was a span of 25 bases. The full variable domain, rest sourced from reference TRBV28 and TRBJ2-2, is DVKVTQSSRYLVKRTGEKVFLECVQDMDHENMFWYRQDPGLGLRLIYFSYDVKMKEKGDIPEGYSVSREKKERFSLILESASTNQTSMYLCASRPPGPLKLAGELFFGEGSRLTVL.

This rearrangement joins TRBV4-3 to TRBJ2-1; D call uncertain. CDR3 length: 13 residues. The germline V gene has CDR1 LGHNA and CDR2 YSLEER. The V and J ends lost 4 bases and 4 bases respectively, with 8 bases between them. CDR3 residues: CASSPGQYNEQFF. In DNA, the CDR3 is TGCGCCAGCAGCCCCGGCCAATACAATGAGCAGTTCTTC.

This clone has a single count. This chain connects TRBV4-2 to TRBJ2-2; 12 bases map to TRBD2. The CDR3 runs to 17 residues. V lost 0 bases, J lost 4 bases, and 3 bases stayed unmatched. In germline, CDR1 is LGHNA, CDR2 YNFKEQ. The DNA of the CDR3 is TGTGCCAGCAGCCAAGATTCTAGCGGGAGGGGCACCGGGGAGCTGTTTTTT. It specifies CASSQDSSGRGTGELFF.

J is TRBJ2-3 and V is TRBV5-1; TRBD2 matches 7 bases. J was trimmed by 0 bases and V by 4 bases; bases with no gene match: 8. The CDR3 contains 16 residues. The germline V gene has CDR1 SGHRS and CDR2 YFSETQ. CDR3 residues: CASSPAGGSSTDTQYF. In DNA form, the CDR3 reads TGCGCCAGCAGCCCCGCGGGCGGGAGTAGCACAGATACGCAGTATTTT.

The chain links TRBV4-3 to TRBJ2-3; 7 bases match TRBD2. The CDR3 is 16 residues long. CDR1 and CDR2 (germline): LGHNA, YSLEER. After removal of 0 bases from V and 3 bases from J, the junction contained 6 bases not matched to a gene. CDR3 DNA: TGCGCCAGCAGCCAAGATCTTGGGGGGGTTACAGATACGCAGTATTTT. This encodes CASSQDLGGVTDTQYF.